The T cell receptor (beta chain) described here comes from a study of Graves' ophthalmopathy and Graves' hyperthyroidism. Researchers took RNA transcripts and amplified TCR beta CDR3 regions from them. The first-round RT-PCR employed HTBI primers together with the Qiagen OneStep RT-PCR kit. A multiplex PCR was then performed as the second round. Via MiXCR, TCRdb re-called the multiplex PCR reads, giving one row per CDR3 protein. The repertoire holds about 620,000 distinct CDR3 sequences, about 20% seen once, with roughly 7.4% in the top ten. The junction had 11 bases not matched to a gene; V was cut back by 4 bases and J by 1 base. Germline assignment: CDR1 SGHAT and CDR2 FQNNGV. The CDR3 contains 17 residues. Out of 9 to 10 ml of fresh peripheral blood, PBMCs were obtained. This clonotype has only a few counts.

Material: peripheral blood. The chain joins TRBV11-2 to TRBJ1-2; TRBD1 matches at 8 bases. This TCR derives from a young woman with stable Graves' hyperthyroidism. Some clones in this sample may be carry-over from other donors' samples. The CDR3 region has the DNA TGTGCCAGCAGCTCCATCAGGGGGCGGTACCTTAACTATGGCTACACCTTC. Protein sequence: CASSSIRGRYLNYGYTF.